These T cell receptor beta chains were read from a single sample in a study of long-term antiretroviral therapy in people with HIV. Assay: immunoSEQ multiplex PCR; the TCRdb copy retains only in-frame clones and omits some. The table lists about 14,000 clones, more than 75% of them singletons. Sequencing used unsorted PBMCs, obtained 3.1 years after starting antiretroviral therapy. Every receptor here comes from a man between 40 and 49 years old with HIV. The CDR3 runs from the conserved cysteine through the conserved F or W. The order of the fields is V gene, clone size, J gene, CDR3 protein. Not all rows give a size; the values are once, few, many and, for expanded clones, a class.

>TRBV7-3|NA|TRBJ1-1
CASSLQENTEAFF
>TRBV11-2|NA|TRBJ2-1
CASSSRGQTSYNEQFF
>TRBV9|NA|TRBJ2-5
CASSASGTGGGETQYF
>TRBV19|NA|TRBJ1-1
CASSVGQSNTEAFF
>TRBV19|NA|TRBJ1-2
CASSEQGVGGYTF
>TRBV7-9|NA|TRBJ1-2
CASSSTGTEIYGYTF
>TRBV2|NA|TRBJ1-3
CASSDMVDTIYF
>TRBV5-1|NA|TRBJ1-3
CASSFGTAAEGNTIYF
>TRBV19|NA|TRBJ2-2
CASSIRITGELFF
>TRBV7-9|NA|TRBJ2-3
CASSSSITSGGDGTDTQYF
>TRBV5-1|NA|TRBJ1-2
CASSSGGRGRIDYGYTF
>TRBV11-3|few|TRBJ2-3
CASSLDMRTGTDTDTQYF
>TRBV11-2|NA|TRBJ2-7
CASSRTGGAYEQYF
>TRBV25-1|NA|TRBJ2-5
CASSDWDPGEETQYF
>TRBV2|few|TRBJ1-2
CASSPDSYGYTF
>TRBV29-1|NA|TRBJ1-1
CSVQGMNTEAFF
>TRBV9|few|TRBJ1-4
CASSVKGAINEKLFF
>TRBV10-2|NA|TRBJ1-5
CASSDRQGPRAQHF
>TRBV21-1|NA|TRBJ2-5
CASYQGGGRETQYF
>TRBV4-1|once|TRBJ1-1
CASASGATEAFF
>TRBV7-9|NA|TRBJ2-7
CASSSVEDATTYEQYF
>TRBV6-1|NA|TRBJ1-4
CASSGTDRGGEKLFF
>TRBV5-6|once|TRBJ2-2
CASSLEVGGNTGELFF
>TRBV27|few|TRBJ2-7
CASSWTPTYEQYF
>TRBV27|NA|TRBJ1-5
CASSPRGTGLNQPQHF
>TRBV5-4|NA|TRBJ1-1
CASRFGGAGTEAFF
>TRBV7-2|NA|TRBJ2-7
CASSLAGFYEQYF
>TRBV6-5|NA|TRBJ1-2
CASSVSGHGNYGYTF
>TRBV29-1|NA|TRBJ2-2
CSVSLANTGELFF
>TRBV5-4|NA|TRBJ1-2
CASSPGQANYGYTF
>TRBV7-9|NA|TRBJ2-1
CASSLVGRDTEQFF
>TRBV6-5|NA|TRBJ1-5
CASSLSQGSQPQHF
>TRBV29-1|NA|TRBJ1-4
CSVVGLSGVHNEKLFF
>TRBV27|NA|TRBJ1-1
CASSSLPGEGGTEAFF
>TRBV18|NA|TRBJ2-7
CASSRGTAGEQYF
>TRBV2|NA|TRBJ2-1
CASPGTGGNEQFF
>TRBV27|NA|TRBJ1-2
CASSPGQPIYGYTF
>TRBV4-1|NA|TRBJ1-4
CASSQVGISTNEKLFF
>TRBV5-1|NA|TRBJ2-2
CASSSELGLAGSGELFF
>TRBV5-4|NA|TRBJ2-7
CASSLGTGLEQYF
>TRBV4-1|NA|TRBJ2-7
CASSPGLARHEQYF
>TRBV18|NA|TRBJ2-1
CASSRAYDNEQFF
>TRBV11-3|NA|TRBJ2-2
CASSLDGENGELFF
>TRBV6-6|NA|TRBJ1-5
CASSYAGVDNQPQHF
>TRBV5-6|NA|TRBJ1-1
CASSFTGNTEAFF
>TRBV4-1|NA|TRBJ2-7
CASSQVEAGGNYEQYF
>TRBV7-8|NA|TRBJ1-2
CASSFTTALNYGYTF
>TRBV30|NA|TRBJ1-6
CAWRFTGGYNSPLHF
>TRBV5-1|NA|TRBJ1-1
CASSSLQGTNTEAFF
>TRBV6-6|NA|TRBJ2-7
CASLRGGTQYF
>TRBV15|once|TRBJ1-6
CATSREDRGDSPLHF
>TRBV7-6|once|TRBJ1-1
CASSLTGEYTEAFF
>TRBV5-1|NA|TRBJ1-2
CASSLESGGLIYGYTF
>TRBV5-4|NA|TRBJ2-1
CASSLVWSRGESSYNEQFF
>TRBV27|NA|TRBJ1-1
CASRLTGNTEAFF
>TRBV6-1|NA|TRBJ1-5
CATEPPGRGNQPQHF
>TRBV13|NA|TRBJ2-7
CASSRTSGVDEQYF